One and the same sample provided the 21 T cell receptor beta chains below, sequenced in a study of blood T cell repertoires in COVID-19. Only in-frame clones appear in the TCRdb table, and some are missing; sequencing was by immunoSEQ multiplex PCR. The table includes about 100,000 clones, around four fifths detected once. Sequencing input: peripheral blood. Receptors were obtained from a man aged 55 to 69 with active or convalescent COVID-19.

The J gene is TRBJ2-3, the V gene TRBV9, with TRBD1 matching over 8 bases. Germline V CDR1 and CDR2: SGDLS, YYNGEE. The CDR3 is 15 amino acids. Trimming removed 0 bases from V and 5 bases from J; junction bases left unmatched: 5. The CDR3 nucleotides are TGTGCCAGCAGCGTAGGCGGACAGGGTGGAGATACGCAGTATTTT. It specifies CASSVGGQGGDTQYF.

For the CDR3, the DNA is TGCAGTGTAGACAGACCTGGCACAGATACGCAGTATTTT. Translation: CSVDRPGTDTQYF. V is TRBV29-1 and J is TRBJ2-3; tentatively, D is TRBD1 (5 bases). Germline assignment: CDR1 SQVTM and CDR2 ANQGSEA. This CDR3 contains 13 residues.

This chain connects TRBV5-1 to TRBJ2-1; D might be TRBD2 (5 bases). Per the germline V gene, CDR1 is SGHRS and CDR2 is YFSETQ. Trimming removed 0 bases from V and 0 bases from J, with 10 bases in between. This CDR3 is 16 amino acids long. Written as DNA, the CDR3 is TGCGCCAGCAGCTTGGGGACTGGGAGCTCCTACAATGAGCAGTTCTTC. Its protein is CASSLGTGSSYNEQFF.

The chain has TRBV7-2 and TRBJ1-2; a weak D match, TRBD1 (5 bases). Trimming took off 2 bases at V and 3 bases at J, with 19 bases between the two ends. Germline loops: CDR1 SGHTA, CDR2 FQGNSA. The CDR3 sequence is 17 residues long. The CDR3 coding sequence is TGTGCCAGCAGCTTATCAGTTATCGGGGGTGATGACTATGGCTACACCTTC. Translated: CASSLSVIGGDDYGYTF.

The chain joins TRBV12-3 or TRBV12-4 to TRBJ2-3, with D hard to call. CDR3 length: 12 residues. V shed 5 bases and J shed 1 base, with 4 bases lying between them. In DNA, the CDR3 is TGTGCCAGCAGTCCAGGCACAGATACGCAGTATTTT. This sequence encodes CASSPGTDTQYF.

The chain uses TRBV18 and TRBJ2-1; 11 positions match TRBD1. The V gene's germline CDR1 is KGHSH and CDR2 LQKENI. V gave up 0 bases and J gave up 10 bases; unmatched junction bases: 8. The CDR3 loop spans 16 amino acids. The CDR3 sequence: CASSPPSGTGGNEQFF. The CDR3, as DNA: TGTGCCAGCTCACCACCCTCCGGGACAGGGGGTAACGAGCAGTTCTTC.

The chain couples TRBV27 to TRBJ1-1; a possible D gene is TRBD1 (6 bases). CDR1 and CDR2 (germline): MNHEY, SMNVEV (reference sequence). CDR3 length: 16 residues. V lost 0 bases to trimming and J lost 1 base, with 12 bases between them. CDR3 loop: CASSLSPGAWNTEAFF. Written as DNA, the CDR3 is TGTGCCAGCAGTTTATCCCCAGGGGCTTGGAACACTGAAGCTTTCTTT.

This sequence joins TRBV30 and TRBJ1-2, with D perhaps matching TRBD1 (6 bases). This CDR3 has 12 amino acids. V was trimmed by 2 bases and J by 5 bases, leaving 9 bases between them. From germline, CDR1 is GTSNPN and CDR2 SVGIG (reference sequence). DNA for the CDR3: TGTGCCTGGAGTATACAGGGATATGGCTACACCTTC. Its protein product is CAWSIQGYGYTF.

The V and J genes are TRBV4-1 and TRBJ1-3; D might be TRBD1 (6 bases). With 1 base removed from V and 2 bases from J, the gap between germline ends came to 9 bases. The germline V gene encodes CDR1 MGHRA and CDR2 YSYEKL. This CDR3 is 15 amino acids long. The CDR3 loop reads CASSQGGGAGNTIYF. CDR3 nucleotide sequence: TGCGCCAGCAGCCAAGGAGGGGGGGCTGGAAACACCATATATTTT.

The chain employs TRBV19 and TRBJ2-3; TRBD1 might be the D (7 bases). Germline lookup yields CDR1 LNHDA and CDR2 SQIVND (reference sequence). The length of the CDR3 is 14 residues. With 6 bases removed from V and 8 bases from J, the gap between germline ends came to 18 bases. The chain's CDR3 is CASRPTEGAGTQYF. The CDR3 DNA follows: TGTGCCAGTAGGCCAACGGAGGGGGCTGGTACGCAGTATTTT.

The table lists this clone with many counts. The chain employs TRBV18 and TRBJ2-5; TRBD1 is a possible D gene (6 bases). V was trimmed by 6 bases and J by 2 bases, leaving 16 bases between them. CDR3 length: 15 residues. The V gene's germline CDR1 is KGHSH and CDR2 LQKENI. CDR3 in DNA: TGTGCCAGCTCGCTCTTGGGGACACAGCAAGAGACCCAGTACTTC. Translation: CASSLLGTQQETQYF. The entire variable domain, with the rest obtained from reference TRBV18 and TRBJ2-5, is as follows: NAGVMQNPRHLVRRRGQEARLRCSPMKGHSHVYWYRQLPEEGLKFMVYLQKENIIDESGMPKERFSAEFPKEGPSILRIQQVVRGDSAAYFCASSLLGTQQETQYFGPGTRLLVL.

This clone came up once. The chain recombines TRBV5-1 with TRBJ1-4; possibly TRBD1 for D (6 bases). Germline CDR1 and CDR2: SGHRS and YFSETQ. The V and J ends lost 4 bases and 4 bases respectively, with 14 bases between them. There are 15 residues in the CDR3. The CDR3 coding sequence is TGCGCCAGCAGCCCGTGGACAGACTATAATGAAAAACTGTTTTTT. Encoded protein: CASSPWTDYNEKLFF.

This clone was recorded at least ten times. Here the CDR3 DNA reads TGTGCCAGCAGTGAATTGGGGGTTAGCGGGGAGAATGAGCAGTTCTTC. Its translation: CASSELGVSGENEQFF. The V gene is TRBV25-1, the J gene TRBJ2-1; the match to TRBD2 covers 8 bases. Looked up from germline, CDR1 is MGHDK and CDR2 is SYGVNS. V lost 1 base to trimming and J lost 7 bases; unmatched junction nucleotides: 9. The CDR3 length is 16 residues. Variable domain in full (rest from reference TRBV25-1 and TRBJ2-1): EADIYQTPRYLVIGTGKKITLECSQTMGHDKMYWYQQDPGMELHLIHYSYGVNSTEKGDLSSESTVSRIRTEHFPLTLESARPSHTSQYLCASSELGVSGENEQFFGPGTRLTVL.

The count of this clone is one. The J gene is TRBJ1-5, the V gene TRBV2; D unclear. Trimming left V 5 bases short and J 0 bases short, with 8 bases between. The germline V gene has CDR1 SNHLY and CDR2 FYNNEI. The CDR3 covers 14 residues. CDR3 region: CASSLNYSNQPQHF. In nucleotides, the CDR3 is TGTGCCAGCAGTCTAAATTATAGCAATCAGCCCCAGCATTTT.

The chain is built from TRBV11-2 and TRBJ2-1; D unresolved. Germline V gene sequence: CDR1 SGHAT, CDR2 FQNNGV. This CDR3 has 15 amino acids. The V end lost 1 base, the J end lost 7 bases, and 14 bases lay between the germline ends. The CDR3 protein is CASSLGALSSNEQFF. CDR3 DNA sequence: TGTGCCAGCAGCTTAGGCGCCCTGTCCTCTAATGAGCAGTTCTTC.

The sample holds a few counts of this clone. This chain connects TRBV1 to TRBJ2-5; TRBD2 was called by the table and not checked on the DNA. TRBV1 corresponds to a pseudogene. The CDR3 covers 17 residues. CDR3 nucleotides: TGCACCAGCAGCCAACCTTGGCGGGACTTCCTCCGAGAGACCCAGTACTTC. Translated, it gives CTSSQPWRDFLRETQYF.

The chain links TRBV7-3 to TRBJ2-2, with 7 positions matching TRBD1. The CDR3 covers 16 residues. Per the germline V gene, CDR1 is SGHTA and CDR2 is FQGTGA. The ends lost 4 bases at V and 6 bases at J; junction bases unmatched: 11. The CDR3 DNA reads TGTGCCAGCAGCTCCACCACCTACAGGGGTGCCGGGGAGCTGTTTTTT. It specifies CASSSTTYRGAGELFF.

The V and J genes are TRBV4-3 and TRBJ2-4; a weak D match, TRBD2 (5 bases). V gave up 0 bases and J gave up 2 bases, with 14 bases separating them. Germline V gene data show CDR1 as LGHNA and CDR2 as YSLEER. The CDR3 extends over 17 amino acids. CDR3 in amino acids: CASSQDFSGETKNIQYF. CDR3 DNA: TGCGCCAGCAGCCAAGATTTCAGCGGTGAAACCAAAAACATTCAGTACTTC.

This chain's CDR3 is CASSLLAGGYSSYNEQFF. As DNA, the CDR3 is TGTGCCAGCAGCTTGTTAGCGGGAGGCTACAGCTCCTACAATGAGCAGTTCTTC. The chain combines TRBV11-2 with TRBJ2-1, with TRBD2 identical over 10 bases. Germline values: CDR1 SGHAT, CDR2 FQNNGV. The CDR3 totals 18 residues. The J segment lost 0 bases and the V segment lost 3 bases, leaving 8 bases of the junction unmatched.

The chain uses TRBV12-3 or TRBV12-4 and TRBJ1-5; D perhaps matches TRBD1 (5 bases). V was cut by 4 bases and J by 4 bases, with 5 bases left in between. This CDR3 region has 12 residues. Here the CDR3 reads CASSSGNQPQHF. CDR3 in DNA: TGTGCCAGCAGTTCAGGGAATCAGCCCCAGCATTTT.

This clone was seen just once. At one end, the junction sequence differs from germline, possibly due to a read error. The chain uses TRBV19 and TRBJ2-4; D unclear. Germline CDR1 is LNHDA and CDR2 is SQIVND (reference sequence). The CDR3 is 13 amino acids. In DNA form, the CDR3 reads TGTGCCAGTAGTATTTCCCACGCCGCAGGTGGGCACTTC. Protein: CASSISHAAGGHF. Full variable domain (missing parts from reference TRBV19 and TRBJ2-4): DGGITQSPKYLFRKEGQNVTLSCEQNLNHDAMYWYRQDPGQGLRLIYYSQIVNDFQKGDIAEGYSVSREKKESFPLTVTSAQKNPTAFYLCASSISHAAGGHFGAGTRLSVL.